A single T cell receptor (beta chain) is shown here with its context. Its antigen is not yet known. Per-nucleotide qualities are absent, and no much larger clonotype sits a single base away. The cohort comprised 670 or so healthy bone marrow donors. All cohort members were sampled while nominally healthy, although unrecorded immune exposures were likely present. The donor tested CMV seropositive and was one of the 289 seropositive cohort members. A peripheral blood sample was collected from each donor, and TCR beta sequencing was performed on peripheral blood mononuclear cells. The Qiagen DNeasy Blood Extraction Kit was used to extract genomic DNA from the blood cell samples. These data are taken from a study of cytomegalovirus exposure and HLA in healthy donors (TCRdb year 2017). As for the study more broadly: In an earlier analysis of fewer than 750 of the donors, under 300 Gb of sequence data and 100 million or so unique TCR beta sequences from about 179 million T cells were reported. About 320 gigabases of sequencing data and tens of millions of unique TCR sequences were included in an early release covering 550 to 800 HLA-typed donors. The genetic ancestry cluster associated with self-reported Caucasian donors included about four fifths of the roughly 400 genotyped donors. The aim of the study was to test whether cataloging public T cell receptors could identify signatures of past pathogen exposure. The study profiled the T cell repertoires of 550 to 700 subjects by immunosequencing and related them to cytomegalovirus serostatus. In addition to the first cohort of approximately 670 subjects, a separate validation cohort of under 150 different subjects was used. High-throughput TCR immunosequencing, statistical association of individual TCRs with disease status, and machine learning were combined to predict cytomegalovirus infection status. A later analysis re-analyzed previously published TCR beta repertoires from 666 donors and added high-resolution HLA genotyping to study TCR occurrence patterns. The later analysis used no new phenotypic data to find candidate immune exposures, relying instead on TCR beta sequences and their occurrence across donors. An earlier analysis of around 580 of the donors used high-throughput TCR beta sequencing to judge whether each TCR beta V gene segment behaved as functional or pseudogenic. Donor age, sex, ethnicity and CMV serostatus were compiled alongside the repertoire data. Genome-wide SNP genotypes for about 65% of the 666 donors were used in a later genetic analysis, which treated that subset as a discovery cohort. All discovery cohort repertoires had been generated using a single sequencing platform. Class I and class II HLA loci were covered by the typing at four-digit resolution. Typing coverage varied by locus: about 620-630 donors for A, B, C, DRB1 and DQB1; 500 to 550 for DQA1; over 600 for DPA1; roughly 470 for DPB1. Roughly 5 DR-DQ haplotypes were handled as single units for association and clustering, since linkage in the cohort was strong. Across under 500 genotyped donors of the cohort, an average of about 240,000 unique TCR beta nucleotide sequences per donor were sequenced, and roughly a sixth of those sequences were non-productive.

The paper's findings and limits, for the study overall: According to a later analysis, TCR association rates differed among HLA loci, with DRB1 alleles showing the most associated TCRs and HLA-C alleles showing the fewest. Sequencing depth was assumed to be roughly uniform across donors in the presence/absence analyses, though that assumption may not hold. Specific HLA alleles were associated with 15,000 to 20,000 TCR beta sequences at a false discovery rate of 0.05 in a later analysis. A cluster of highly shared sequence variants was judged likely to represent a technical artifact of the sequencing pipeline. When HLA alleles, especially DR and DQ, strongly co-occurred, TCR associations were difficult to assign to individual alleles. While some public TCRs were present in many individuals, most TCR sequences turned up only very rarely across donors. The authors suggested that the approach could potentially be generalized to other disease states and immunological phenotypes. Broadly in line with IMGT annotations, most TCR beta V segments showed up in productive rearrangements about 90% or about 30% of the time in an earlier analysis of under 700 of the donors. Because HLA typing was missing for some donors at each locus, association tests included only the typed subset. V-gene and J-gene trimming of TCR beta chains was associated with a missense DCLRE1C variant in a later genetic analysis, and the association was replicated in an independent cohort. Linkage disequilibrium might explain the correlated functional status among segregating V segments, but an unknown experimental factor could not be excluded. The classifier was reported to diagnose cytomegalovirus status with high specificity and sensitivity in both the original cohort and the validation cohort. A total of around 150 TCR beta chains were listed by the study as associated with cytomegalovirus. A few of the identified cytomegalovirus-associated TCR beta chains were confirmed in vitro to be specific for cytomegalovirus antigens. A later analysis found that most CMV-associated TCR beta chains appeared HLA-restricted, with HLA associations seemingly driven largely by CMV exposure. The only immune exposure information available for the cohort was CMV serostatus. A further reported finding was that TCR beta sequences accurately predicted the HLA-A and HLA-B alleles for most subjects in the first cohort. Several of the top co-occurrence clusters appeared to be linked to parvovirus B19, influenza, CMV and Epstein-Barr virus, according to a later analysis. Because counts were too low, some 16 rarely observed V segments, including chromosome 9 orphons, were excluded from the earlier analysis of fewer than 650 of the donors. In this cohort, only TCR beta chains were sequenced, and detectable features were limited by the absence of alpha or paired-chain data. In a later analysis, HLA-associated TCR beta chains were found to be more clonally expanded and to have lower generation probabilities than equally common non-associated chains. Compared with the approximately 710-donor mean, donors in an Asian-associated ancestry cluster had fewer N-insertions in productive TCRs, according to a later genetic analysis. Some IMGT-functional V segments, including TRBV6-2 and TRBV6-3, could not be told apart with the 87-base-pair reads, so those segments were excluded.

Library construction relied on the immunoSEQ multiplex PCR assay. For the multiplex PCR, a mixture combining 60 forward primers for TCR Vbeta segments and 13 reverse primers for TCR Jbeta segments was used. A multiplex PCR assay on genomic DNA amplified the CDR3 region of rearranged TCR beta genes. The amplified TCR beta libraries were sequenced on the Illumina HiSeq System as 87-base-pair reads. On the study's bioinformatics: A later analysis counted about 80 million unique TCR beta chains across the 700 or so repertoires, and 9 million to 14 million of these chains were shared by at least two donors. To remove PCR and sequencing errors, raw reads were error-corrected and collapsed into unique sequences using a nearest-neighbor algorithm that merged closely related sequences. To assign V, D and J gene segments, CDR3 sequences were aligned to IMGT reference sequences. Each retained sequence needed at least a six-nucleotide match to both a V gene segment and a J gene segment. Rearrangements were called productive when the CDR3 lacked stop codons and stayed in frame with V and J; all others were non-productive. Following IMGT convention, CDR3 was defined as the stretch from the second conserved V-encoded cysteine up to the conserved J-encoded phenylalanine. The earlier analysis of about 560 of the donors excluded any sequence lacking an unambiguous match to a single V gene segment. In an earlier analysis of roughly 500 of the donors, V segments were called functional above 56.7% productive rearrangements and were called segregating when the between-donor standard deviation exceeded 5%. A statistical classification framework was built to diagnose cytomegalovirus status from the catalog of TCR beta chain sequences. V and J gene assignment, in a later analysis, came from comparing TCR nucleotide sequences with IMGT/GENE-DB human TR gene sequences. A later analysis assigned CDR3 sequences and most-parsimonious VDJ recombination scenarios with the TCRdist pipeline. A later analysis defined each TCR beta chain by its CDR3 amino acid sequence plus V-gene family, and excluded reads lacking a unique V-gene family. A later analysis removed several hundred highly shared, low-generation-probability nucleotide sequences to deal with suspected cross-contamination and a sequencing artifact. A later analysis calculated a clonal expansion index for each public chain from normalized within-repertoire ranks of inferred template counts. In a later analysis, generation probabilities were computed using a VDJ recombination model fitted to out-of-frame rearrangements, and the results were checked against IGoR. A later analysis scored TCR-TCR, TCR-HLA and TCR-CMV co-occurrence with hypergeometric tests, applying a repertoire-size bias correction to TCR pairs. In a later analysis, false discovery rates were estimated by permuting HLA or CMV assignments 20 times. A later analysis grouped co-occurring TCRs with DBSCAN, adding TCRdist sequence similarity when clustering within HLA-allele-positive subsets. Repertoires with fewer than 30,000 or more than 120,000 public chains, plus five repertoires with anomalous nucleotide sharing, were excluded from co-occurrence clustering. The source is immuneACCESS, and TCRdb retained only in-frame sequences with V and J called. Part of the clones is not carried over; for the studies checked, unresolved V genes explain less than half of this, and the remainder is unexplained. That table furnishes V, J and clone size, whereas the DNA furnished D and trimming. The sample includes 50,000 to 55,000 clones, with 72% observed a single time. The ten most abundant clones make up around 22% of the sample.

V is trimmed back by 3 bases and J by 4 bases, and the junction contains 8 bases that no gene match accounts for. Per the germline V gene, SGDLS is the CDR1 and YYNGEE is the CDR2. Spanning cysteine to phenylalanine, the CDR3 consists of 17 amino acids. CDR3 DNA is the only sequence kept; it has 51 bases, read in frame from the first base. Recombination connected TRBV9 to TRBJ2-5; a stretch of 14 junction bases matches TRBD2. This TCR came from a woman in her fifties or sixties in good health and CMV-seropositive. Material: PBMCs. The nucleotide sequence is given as TGTGCCAGCAGCGGGGGACTAGCGGGAGTGGTTGGAGAGACCCAGTACTTC. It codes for CASSGGLAGVVGETQYF.